This passage covers 5 T cell receptor beta chains from one sample sequenced in a study of T cells after yellow fever vaccination. Via MiXCR, TCRdb re-called the 5' RACE reads, giving one row per CDR3 protein. The repertoire includes a few hundred thousand distinct CDR3 sequences, approximately 9% of them detected once, and about a sixth sits in the top ten. Sequencing used PBMCs, obtained on the day of the first yellow fever vaccination. The source of these receptors is a man aged 18-30 years who received the YFV17D yellow fever vaccine.

The chain joins TRBV4-2 to TRBJ2-7; 7 bases are a match to TRBD2. Looked up from germline, CDR1 is LGHNA and CDR2 is YNFKEQ. The CDR3 totals 15 residues. Unmatched junction bases numbered 6, after V lost 0 bases and J lost 4 bases. CDR3 amino acids: CASSQERGGGYEQYF. In DNA form, the CDR3 reads TGTGCCAGCAGCCAAGAGAGGGGCGGGGGTTACGAGCAGTACTTC.

In this sample, this clonotype turned up a few times. This sequence joins TRBV5-6 and TRBJ2-3; unclear D gene. Trimming took off 2 bases at V and 7 bases at J, with 8 bases between the two ends. The length of the CDR3 is 12 residues. Germline V gives CDR1 SGHDT, CDR2 YYEEEE. The CDR3 sequence is CASSFSGHTQYF. For the CDR3, the DNA is TGTGCCAGCAGCTTTTCTGGCCATACGCAGTATTTT.

The chain has TRBV7-9 and TRBJ1-6, with a weak D call TRBD1 (6 bases). CDR1 SEHNR and CDR2 FQNEAQ come from the germline V gene (reference sequence). Trimming removed 10 bases at V and 7 bases at J, with 20 bases between. The CDR3 is 15 amino acids. This CDR3 is CAIPWGAGGNSPLHF. The CDR3, as DNA: TGTGCCATCCCCTGGGGGGCAGGAGGAAATTCACCCCTCCACTTT.

The chain is built from TRBV5-1 and TRBJ2-4; perhaps TRBD1 as D (6 bases). The V end lost 2 bases, the J end lost 10 bases, and 7 bases lay between the germline ends. The V gene's germline CDR1 is SGHRS and CDR2 YFSETQ. CDR3 length equals 11 residues. The CDR3 protein is CASSLTGIQYF. Here the CDR3 DNA reads TGCGCCAGCAGCTTAACAGGGATTCAGTACTTC.

A few counts support this clonotype. The chain employs TRBV4-1 and TRBJ2-3; D uncertain. Germline V lookup: CDR1 MGHRA, CDR2 YSYEKL. Between the trimmed V and J ends, which lost 0 bases and 0 bases, there was a span of 10 bases. CDR3 size: 16 residues. In DNA form, the CDR3 reads TGCGCCAGCAGCCAAGAAGGGATCTCCAGCACAGATACGCAGTATTTT. Translated: CASSQEGISSTDTQYF.